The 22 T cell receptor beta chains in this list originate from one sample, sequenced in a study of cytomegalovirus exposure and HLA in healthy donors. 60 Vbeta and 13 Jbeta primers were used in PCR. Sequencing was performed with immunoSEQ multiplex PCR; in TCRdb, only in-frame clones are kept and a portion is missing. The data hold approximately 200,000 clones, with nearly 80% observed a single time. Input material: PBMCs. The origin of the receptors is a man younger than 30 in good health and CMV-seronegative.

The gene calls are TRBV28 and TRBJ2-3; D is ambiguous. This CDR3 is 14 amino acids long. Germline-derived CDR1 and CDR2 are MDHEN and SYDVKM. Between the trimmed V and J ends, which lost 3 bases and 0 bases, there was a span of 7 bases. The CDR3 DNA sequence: TGTGCCAGCAGTTTTAGTACTAGCACAGATACGCAGTATTTT. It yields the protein CASSFSTSTDTQYF.

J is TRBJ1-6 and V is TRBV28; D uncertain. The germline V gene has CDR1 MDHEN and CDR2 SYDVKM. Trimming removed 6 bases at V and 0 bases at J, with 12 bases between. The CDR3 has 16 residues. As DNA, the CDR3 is TGTGCCAGCAGATTTACAGAGAGCTCCTATAATTCACCCCTCCACTTT. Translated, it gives CASRFTESSYNSPLHF.

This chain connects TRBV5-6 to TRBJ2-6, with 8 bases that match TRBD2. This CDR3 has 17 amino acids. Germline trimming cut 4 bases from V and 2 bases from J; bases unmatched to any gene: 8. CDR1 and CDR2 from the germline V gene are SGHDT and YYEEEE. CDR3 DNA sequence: TGTGCCAGCAGCGCGTGGGGACTAGGCACTGGGGCCAACGTCCTGACTTTC. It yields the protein CASSAWGLGTGANVLTF.

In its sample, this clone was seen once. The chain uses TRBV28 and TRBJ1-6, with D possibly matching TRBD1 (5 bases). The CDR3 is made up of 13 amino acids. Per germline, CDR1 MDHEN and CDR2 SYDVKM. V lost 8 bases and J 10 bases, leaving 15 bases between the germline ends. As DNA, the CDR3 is TGTGCCAGCCTCTTTCAGGGAGGGTCACCCCTCCACTTT. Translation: CASLFQGGSPLHF.

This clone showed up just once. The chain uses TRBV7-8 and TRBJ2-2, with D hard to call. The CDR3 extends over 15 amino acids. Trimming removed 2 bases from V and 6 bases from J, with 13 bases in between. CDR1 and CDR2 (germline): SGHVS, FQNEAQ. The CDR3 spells CASSLLLSSAGELFF. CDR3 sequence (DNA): TGTGCCAGCAGCTTACTACTATCTTCCGCCGGGGAGCTGTTTTTT.

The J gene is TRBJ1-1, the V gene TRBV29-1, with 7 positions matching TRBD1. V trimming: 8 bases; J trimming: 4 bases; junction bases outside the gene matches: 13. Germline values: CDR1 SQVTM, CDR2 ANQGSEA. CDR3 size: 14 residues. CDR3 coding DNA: TGCAGCTCTATCGGGGACAGAGGAAGCACTGAAGCTTTCTTT. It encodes CSSIGDRGSTEAFF.

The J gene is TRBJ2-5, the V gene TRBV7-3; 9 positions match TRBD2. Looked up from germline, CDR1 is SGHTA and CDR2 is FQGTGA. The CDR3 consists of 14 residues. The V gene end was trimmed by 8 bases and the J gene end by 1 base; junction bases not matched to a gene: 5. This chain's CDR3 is CASQISGGQETQYF. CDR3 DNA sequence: TGTGCCAGCCAGATTAGCGGGGGCCAAGAGACCCAGTACTTC.

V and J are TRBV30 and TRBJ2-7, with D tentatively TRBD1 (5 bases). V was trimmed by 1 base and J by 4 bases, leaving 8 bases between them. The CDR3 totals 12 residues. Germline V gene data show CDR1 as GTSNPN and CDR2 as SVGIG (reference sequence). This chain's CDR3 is CAWSASGYEQYF. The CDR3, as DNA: TGTGCCTGGAGTGCCTCAGGGTACGAGCAGTACTTC.

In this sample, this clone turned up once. The CDR3 is CASLGGQGLKSYNEQFF. The CDR3 nucleotides read TGTGCCAGCCTGGGCGGACAGGGGTTAAAGTCCTACAATGAGCAGTTCTTC. The chain employs TRBV25-1 and TRBJ2-1; 9 bases match TRBD1. V dropped 8 bases and J dropped 1; count of bases not matched to a gene: 12. CDR1 is MGHDK and CDR2 is SYGVNS in the germline V gene. This CDR3 is built from 17 residues.

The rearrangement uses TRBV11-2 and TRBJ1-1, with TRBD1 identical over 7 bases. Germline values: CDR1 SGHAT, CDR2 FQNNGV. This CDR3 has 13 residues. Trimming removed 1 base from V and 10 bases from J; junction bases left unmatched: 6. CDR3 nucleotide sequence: TGTGCCAGCAGCTTAGGAGGCGCAGGGGGAGCTTTCTTT. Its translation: CASSLGGAGGAFF.

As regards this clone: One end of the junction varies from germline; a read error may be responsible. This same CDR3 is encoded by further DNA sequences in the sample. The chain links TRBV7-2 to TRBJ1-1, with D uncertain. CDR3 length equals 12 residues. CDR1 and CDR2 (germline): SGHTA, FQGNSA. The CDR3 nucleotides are TGTGCCAGCAGCTTAGCCGTCACTGAGGCTTTCTTT. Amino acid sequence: CASSLAVTEAFF. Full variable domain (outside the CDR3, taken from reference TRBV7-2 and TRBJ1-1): GAGVSQSPSNKVTEKGKDVELRCDPISGHTALYWYRQSLGQGLEFLIYFQGNSAPDKSGLPSDRFSAERTGGSVSTLTIQRTQQEDSAVYLCASSLAVTEAFFGQGTRLTVV.

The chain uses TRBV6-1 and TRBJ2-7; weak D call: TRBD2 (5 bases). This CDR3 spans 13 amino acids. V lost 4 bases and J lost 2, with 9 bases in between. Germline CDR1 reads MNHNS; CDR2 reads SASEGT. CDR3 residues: CASSGGRAYEQYF. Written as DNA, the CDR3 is TGTGCCAGCAGTGGCGGGCGCGCCTACGAGCAGTACTTC.

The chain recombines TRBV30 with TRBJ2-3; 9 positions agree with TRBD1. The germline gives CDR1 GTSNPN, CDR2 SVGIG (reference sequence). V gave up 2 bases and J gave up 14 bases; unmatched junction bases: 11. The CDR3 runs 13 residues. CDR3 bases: TGTGCCTGGAGTCCGGGGGGACAGGGAAGTCTGTATTTT. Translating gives CAWSPGGQGSLYF.

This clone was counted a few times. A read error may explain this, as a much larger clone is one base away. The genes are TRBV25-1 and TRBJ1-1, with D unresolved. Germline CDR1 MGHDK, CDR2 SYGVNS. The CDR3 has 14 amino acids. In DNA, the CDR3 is TGTGCCAGCAGTGATAAGTCGGGGAGGTCTGAAGCTCTCTTT. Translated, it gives CASSDKSGRSEALF.

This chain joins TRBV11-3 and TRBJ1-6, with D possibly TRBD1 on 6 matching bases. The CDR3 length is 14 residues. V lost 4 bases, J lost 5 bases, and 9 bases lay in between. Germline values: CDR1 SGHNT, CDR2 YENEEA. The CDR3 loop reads CASSSTGDNSPLHF. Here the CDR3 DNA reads TGTGCCAGCAGCTCGACAGGAGATAATTCACCCCTCCACTTT.

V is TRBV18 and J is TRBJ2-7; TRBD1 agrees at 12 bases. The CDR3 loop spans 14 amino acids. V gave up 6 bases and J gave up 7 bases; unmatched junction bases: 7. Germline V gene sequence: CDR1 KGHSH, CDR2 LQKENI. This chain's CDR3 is CASSPGQGAWEQYF. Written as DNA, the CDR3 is TGTGCCAGCTCCCCGGGACAGGGGGCTTGGGAGCAGTACTTC. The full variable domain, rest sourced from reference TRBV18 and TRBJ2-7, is NAGVMQNPRHLVRRRGQEARLRCSPMKGHSHVYWYRQLPEEGLKFMVYLQKENIIDESGMPKERFSAEFPKEGPSILRIQQVVRGDSAAYFCASSPGQGAWEQYFGPGTRLTVT.

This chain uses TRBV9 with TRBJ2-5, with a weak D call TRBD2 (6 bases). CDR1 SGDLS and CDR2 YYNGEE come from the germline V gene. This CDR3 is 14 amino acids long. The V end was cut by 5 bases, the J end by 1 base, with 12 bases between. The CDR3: CASSSPGLQETQYF. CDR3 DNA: TGTGCCAGCAGTAGTCCGGGACTCCAAGAGACCCAGTACTTC.

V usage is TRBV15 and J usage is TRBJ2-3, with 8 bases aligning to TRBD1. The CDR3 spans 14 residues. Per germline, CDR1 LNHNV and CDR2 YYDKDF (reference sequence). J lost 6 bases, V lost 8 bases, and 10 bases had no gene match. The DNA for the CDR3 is TGTGCCACCGGCACTGGACAGGGAGGCGATACGCAGTATTTT. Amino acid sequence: CATGTGQGGDTQYF.

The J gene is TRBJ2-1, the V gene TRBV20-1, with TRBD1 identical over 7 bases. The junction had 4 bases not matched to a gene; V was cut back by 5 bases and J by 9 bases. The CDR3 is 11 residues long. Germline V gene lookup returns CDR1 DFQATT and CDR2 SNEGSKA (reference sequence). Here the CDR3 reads CSALDRVEQFF. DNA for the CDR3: TGCAGTGCTCTCGACAGGGTTGAGCAGTTCTTC.

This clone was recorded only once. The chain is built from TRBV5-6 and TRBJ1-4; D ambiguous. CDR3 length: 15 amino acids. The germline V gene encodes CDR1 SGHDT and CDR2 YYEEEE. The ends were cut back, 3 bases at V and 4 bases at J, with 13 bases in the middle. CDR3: CASSSPPQLNEKLFF. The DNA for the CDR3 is TGTGCCAGCAGCTCCCCGCCTCAACTTAATGAAAAACTGTTTTTT. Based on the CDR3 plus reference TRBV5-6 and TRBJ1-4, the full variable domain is DAGVTQSPTHLIKTRGQQVTLRCSPKSGHDTVSWYQQALGQGPQFIFQYYEEEERQRGNFPDRFSGHQFPNYSSELNVNALLLGDSALYLCASSSPPQLNEKLFFGSGTQLSVL.

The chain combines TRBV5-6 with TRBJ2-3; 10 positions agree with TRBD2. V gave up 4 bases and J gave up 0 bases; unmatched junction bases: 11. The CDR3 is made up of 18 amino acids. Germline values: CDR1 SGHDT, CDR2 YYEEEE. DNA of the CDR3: TGTGCCAGCAGCGGACGACTAGCGGGTCGGTTAAGCACAGATACGCAGTATTTT. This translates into CASSGRLAGRLSTDTQYF.

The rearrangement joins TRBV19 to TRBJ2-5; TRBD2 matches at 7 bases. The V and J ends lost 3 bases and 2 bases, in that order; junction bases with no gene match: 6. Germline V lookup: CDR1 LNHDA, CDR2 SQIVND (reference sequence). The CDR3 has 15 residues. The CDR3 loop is CASSIWGGRQETQYF. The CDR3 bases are TGTGCCAGTAGTATCTGGGGGGGAAGGCAAGAGACCCAGTACTTC. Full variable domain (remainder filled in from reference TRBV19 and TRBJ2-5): DGGITQSPKYLFRKEGQNVTLSCEQNLNHDAMYWYRQDPGQGLRLIYYSQIVNDFQKGDIAEGYSVSREKKESFPLTVTSAQKNPTAFYLCASSIWGGRQETQYFGPGTRLLVL.